One and the same sample provided the 30 T cell receptor beta chains below, sequenced in a study of blood T cell repertoires in COVID-19. Method: immunoSEQ multiplex PCR; TCRdb's copy keeps in-frame clones and lacks some. The top ten clones hold approximately 12% of a sample with 250,000 to 300,000 clones, approximately 87% of them seen once. The sequenced material came from peripheral blood. The receptors derive from a woman aged 30 to 39 with COVID-19, enrolled during active disease.

This chain links TRBV6-6 with TRBJ2-5; a weak D match, TRBD1 (6 bases). CDR3 size: 15 residues. The germline gives CDR1 MNHNY, CDR2 SVGAGI (reference sequence). Trimming stripped 7 bases from V and 5 bases from J, with 20 bases between. The CDR3 DNA sequence: TGTGCCAGCAACGCACCCGGGACAAGGTGGGAGACCCAGTACTTC. Amino acids: CASNAPGTRWETQYF.

This clone was picked up one time. The chain links TRBV6-5 to TRBJ1-4, with no clear D. This CDR3 comprises 15 residues. CDR1 is MNHEY, CDR2 SVGAGI, per germline. V was shortened by 5 bases and J by 4 bases, with 14 bases between the two germline ends. The CDR3 region is CASSHKRGSNEKLFF. The CDR3 DNA is TGTGCCAGCAGTCACAAGCGGGGTAGTAATGAAAAACTGTTTTTT.

This clone showed up just once. The chain has TRBV4-1 and TRBJ2-2; possibly TRBD1 for D (6 bases). In germline, CDR1 is MGHRA, CDR2 YSYEKL. Deletions cut 2 bases from V and 1 base from J, with 8 bases between. The CDR3 is 15 amino acids. This CDR3 reads CASSQPGQNTGELFF. In DNA form, the CDR3 reads TGCGCCAGCAGCCAACCGGGACAGAACACCGGGGAGCTGTTTTTT.

Notes on this clone: Mismatch with germline at one junction end may stem from a read error. The rearrangement joins TRBV18 to TRBJ1-1; D not resolved. Germline V gives CDR1 KGHSH, CDR2 LQKENI. CDR3 size: 9 residues. The DNA of the CDR3 is TGTGCCAGCTCACCACTGGGCAGGTTT. Residues: CASSPLGRF.

V and J are TRBV7-9 and TRBJ2-3, with D possibly being TRBD1 (5 bases). V was clipped by 5 bases and J by 1 base, with 13 bases between them. Germline V gene data show CDR1 as SEHNR and CDR2 as FQNEAQ (reference sequence). CDR3 length: 15 amino acids. CDR3 nucleotides: TGTGCCAGCAGCACCGGACATGGGCGCACAGATACGCAGTATTTT. Its protein product is CASSTGHGRTDTQYF. Looking up the rest from reference TRBV7-9 and TRBJ2-3 gives the full variable domain: DTGVSQNPRHKITKRGQNVTFRCDPISEHNRLYWYRQTLGQGPEFLTYFQNEAQLEKSRLLSDRFSAERPKGSFSTLEIQRTEQGDSAMYLCASSTGHGRTDTQYFGPGTRLTVL.

V is TRBV18 and J is TRBJ1-4; tentative D call: TRBD1 (5 bases). There are 14 residues in the CDR3. Per the germline V gene, CDR1 is KGHSH and CDR2 is LQKENI. Trimming pared 4 bases from V and 7 bases from J, leaving 13 bases between. For the CDR3, the DNA is TGTGCCAGCTCACATGGGGCGGAGGGTGAAAAACTGTTTTTT. Encoded protein: CASSHGAEGEKLFF.

The chain uses TRBV19 and TRBJ2-2; TRBD2 is a possible D gene (5 bases). This CDR3 has 16 residues. Germline V lookup: CDR1 LNHDA, CDR2 SQIVND (reference sequence). The ends were cut back, 9 bases at V and 0 bases at J, with 17 bases in the middle. CDR3: CASRPGTITNTGELFF. The CDR3 coding sequence is TGTGCCAGCCGTCCGGGAACTATCACGAACACCGGGGAGCTGTTTTTT.

The gene calls are TRBV7-9 and TRBJ1-6, with D uncertain. Germline V gives CDR1 SEHNR, CDR2 FQNEAQ (reference sequence). V dropped 5 bases and J dropped 15 bases, with 14 bases sitting between them. The CDR3 totals 12 residues. CDR3 in amino acids: CASSLDFYFLHF. The CDR3 DNA sequence: TGTGCCAGCAGCCTCGATTTTTACTTCCTCCACTTT.

V is TRBV2 and J is TRBJ1-1; D is uncertain. Germline V gives CDR1 SNHLY, CDR2 FYNNEI. The CDR3 runs to 12 residues. V lost 10 bases and J lost 2, with 11 bases in between. The CDR3 sequence: CATRVLNTEAFF. The CDR3, as DNA: TGTGCCACCCGAGTCCTTAACACTGAAGCTTTCTTT.

This chain links TRBV5-5 with TRBJ1-2; 7 bases are shared with TRBD1. The CDR3 loop spans 13 amino acids. The V gene's germline CDR1 is SGHKS and CDR2 YYEKEE (reference sequence). The V gene end was trimmed by 0 bases and the J gene end by 5 bases; junction bases not matched to a gene: 1. The chain's CDR3 is CASSLAGGYGYTF. The CDR3 bases are TGTGCCAGCAGCTTGGCAGGGGGGTATGGCTACACCTTC.

V is TRBV25-1 and J is TRBJ2-2; unclear D gene. Germline V gene data show CDR1 as MGHDK and CDR2 as SYGVNS. The V and J ends lost 0 bases and 2 bases respectively, with 4 bases between them. The CDR3 is 14 amino acids. The CDR3 spells CASSEYSNTGELFF. CDR3 DNA sequence: TGTGCCAGCAGTGAATACAGTAACACCGGGGAGCTGTTTTTT.

This sequence joins TRBV24-1 and TRBJ2-2; D is unclear. Germline CDR1 and CDR2: KGHDR and SFDVKD. The CDR3 is 14 amino acids. Trimming cost V 0 bases and J 7 bases, with 8 bases left between them. In DNA, the CDR3 is TGTGCCACCAGTGATTTGGGCCCCGACGGGGAGCTGTTTTTT. Translating gives CATSDLGPDGELFF.

This rearrangement joins TRBV5-4 to TRBJ2-1, with D perhaps matching TRBD2 (6 bases). Germline V CDR1 and CDR2: SGHNT, YYREEE (reference sequence). Trimming took 7 bases from V and 4 from J, leaving 15 bases between them. The CDR3 extends over 14 amino acids. The CDR3 DNA follows: TGTGCCAGCCAGGAGGGGACTGAATACAATGAGCAGTTCTTC. Residues: CASQEGTEYNEQFF.

The count of this clone is one. The chain joins TRBV27 to TRBJ1-5; weak D call: TRBD1 (6 bases). Germline lookup yields CDR1 MNHEY and CDR2 SMNVEV (reference sequence). The V gene lost 5 bases and the J gene lost 2 bases, with 13 bases spanning the gap. This CDR3 is 15 amino acids long. CDR3 amino acids: CASSPRGGGNQPQHF. CDR3 DNA: TGTGCCAGCAGTCCCAGGGGTGGCGGCAATCAGCCCCAGCATTTT.

The chain couples TRBV6-2 or TRBV6-3 to TRBJ2-3; the D is unclear. Trimming shortened V by 2 bases and J by 2 bases, and 8 bases separated the two germline ends. This CDR3 is 14 amino acids long. CDR1 and CDR2 from the germline V gene are MNHEY and SVGEGT. CDR3 sequence reads: CASSYGPATDTQYF. The CDR3, as DNA: TGTGCCAGCAGTTACGGGCCCGCCACAGATACGCAGTATTTT.

The chain has TRBV5-1 and TRBJ1-4; TRBD1 matches 8 bases. The CDR3 has 16 residues. The J segment lost 1 base and the V segment lost 6 bases, leaving 8 bases of the junction unmatched. In germline, CDR1 is SGHRS, CDR2 YFSETQ. Here the CDR3 reads CASTTGTGRTNEKLFF. DNA of the CDR3: TGCGCCAGCACCACCGGGACAGGCAGAACTAATGAAAAACTGTTTTTT. Complete variable domain (other parts from reference TRBV5-1 and TRBJ1-4): KAGVTQTPRYLIKTRGQQVTLSCSPISGHRSVSWYQQTPGQGLQFLFEYFSETQRNKGNFPGRFSGRQFSNSRSEMNVSTLELGDSALYLCASTTGTGRTNEKLFFGSGTQLSVL.

The CDR3 here is CASSLGQGVLYEQYF. CDR3 nucleotides: TGCGCCAGCAGCTTGGGACAGGGGGTACTCTACGAGCAGTACTTC. V usage is TRBV5-1 and J usage is TRBJ2-7, with TRBD1 identical over 9 bases. CDR1 SGHRS and CDR2 YFSETQ come from the germline V gene. V lost 0 bases to trimming and J lost 3 bases; unmatched junction nucleotides: 4. This CDR3 comprises 15 residues.

This chain connects TRBV3-1 (or the pseudogene TRBV3-2) to TRBJ1-2; 9 bases match TRBD1. The CDR3 sequence is 15 residues long. V lost 8 bases, J lost 8 bases, and 15 bases stayed unmatched. Germline V gives CDR1 LGHDT, CDR2 YNNKEL (reference sequence). For the CDR3, the DNA is TGTGCCAGCTCCCCGGGACAGGGCAGCGGGGAAGGCTACACCTTC. Amino acid sequence: CASSPGQGSGEGYTF.

The V gene is TRBV6-5, the J gene TRBJ2-2; D is undetermined. V shed 0 bases and J shed 7 bases, with 6 bases lying between them. Germline V gene sequence: CDR1 MNHEY, CDR2 SVGAGI. This CDR3 has 13 amino acids. In DNA form, the CDR3 reads TGTGCCAGCAGTTACTCCTGGAGCGGGGAGCTGTTTTTT. Translating it yields CASSYSWSGELFF.

The chain carries TRBV6-5 and TRBJ2-7; TRBD1 matches 11 bases. This CDR3 spans 14 amino acids. Germline V lookup: CDR1 MNHEY, CDR2 SVGAGI. V dropped 5 bases and J dropped 7; count of bases not matched to a gene: 7. This CDR3 reads CASSLPGQGVEQYF. In nucleotides, the CDR3 is TGTGCCAGCAGTCTACCGGGACAGGGGGTAGAGCAGTACTTC.

The V and J genes are TRBV12-3 or TRBV12-4 and TRBJ2-5; maybe TRBD2 (7 bases). The CDR3 runs 13 residues. V was cut by 2 bases and J by 5 bases, with 9 bases left in between. Here the CDR3 DNA reads TGTGCCAGCAGTTTAAGGGGGGGTGAGACCCAGTACTTC. Translated, it gives CASSLRGGETQYF.

This clone appeared a single time. The chain has TRBV27 and TRBJ2-3; 9 bases align to TRBD1. V shed 5 bases and J 1 base; nucleotides not matched to a gene: 7. CDR1 is MNHEY, CDR2 SMNVEV, per germline (reference sequence). The CDR3 totals 16 residues. For the CDR3, the DNA is TGTGCCAGCAGTCTTGGACAGGGGTCAGGCACAGATACGCAGTATTTT. It specifies CASSLGQGSGTDTQYF.

V gene TRBV2 combines with J gene TRBJ1-2; possibly TRBD1 for D (5 bases). The CDR3 runs 15 residues. Germline values: CDR1 SNHLY, CDR2 FYNNEI. V lost 5 bases and J 3 bases, leaving 16 bases between the germline ends. DNA for the CDR3: TGTGCCAGCAGTCTGGGGGAGGGGTATGACTATGGCTACACCTTC. It is translated as CASSLGEGYDYGYTF.

This clone was seen only once. This chain links TRBV3-1 (or the pseudogene TRBV3-2) with TRBJ2-5; D might be TRBD2 (6 bases). Per the germline V gene, CDR1 is LGHDT and CDR2 is YNNKEL (reference sequence). This CDR3 region has 15 residues. Trimming took off 7 bases at V and 0 bases at J, with 15 bases between the two ends. The CDR3: CASTPTGEYQETQYF. The DNA of the CDR3 is TGTGCCAGCACTCCGACGGGGGAGTACCAAGAGACCCAGTACTTC.

The rearrangement links TRBV5-4 to TRBJ2-5; TRBD1 agrees at 8 bases. V dropped 3 bases and J dropped 4; count of bases not matched to a gene: 5. The CDR3 covers 14 residues. Germline CDR1 SGHNT, CDR2 YYREEE (reference sequence). In nucleotides, the CDR3 is TGTGCCAGCAGCTATGACAGGGGAAGAGAGACCCAGTACTTC. Translation gives CASSYDRGRETQYF.

This chain links TRBV11-2 with TRBJ2-1; 7 bases are a match to TRBD2. This CDR3 has 11 residues. Looked up from germline, CDR1 is SGHAT and CDR2 is FQNNGV. V lost 5 bases to trimming and J lost 15 bases; unmatched junction nucleotides: 7. CDR3 region: CASSPGEGPFF. CDR3 coding DNA: TGTGCCAGCAGCCCTGGGGAGGGACCGTTCTTC.

This clone was observed a few times. The chain employs TRBV4-1 and TRBJ2-2; no clear D gene. The CDR3 is 12 amino acids. Trimming left V 1 base short and J 7 bases short, with 4 bases between. Germline V gene sequence: CDR1 MGHRA, CDR2 YSYEKL. CDR3 sequence: CASSQGGGELFF. The CDR3 DNA follows: TGCGCCAGCAGCCAAGGAGGCGGGGAGCTGTTTTTT.

J is TRBJ2-7 and V is TRBV7-9, with D possibly being TRBD1 (5 bases). V lost 1 base and J 4 bases, leaving 17 bases between the germline ends. Germline-derived CDR1 and CDR2 are SEHNR and FQNEAQ (reference sequence). The CDR3 covers 16 residues. The CDR3 nucleotides read TGTGCCAGCAGCTTAGGGTTGGCAGGGTCCGCATACGAGCAGTACTTC. Translation gives CASSLGLAGSAYEQYF. The entire variable domain, with the rest obtained from reference TRBV7-9 and TRBJ2-7, is as follows: DTGVSQNPRHKITKRGQNVTFRCDPISEHNRLYWYRQTLGQGPEFLTYFQNEAQLEKSRLLSDRFSAERPKGSFSTLEIQRTEQGDSAMYLCASSLGLAGSAYEQYFGPGTRLTVT.

The rearrangement links TRBV5-4 to TRBJ1-5, with D hard to call. The germline V and J ends were trimmed by 4 bases and 5 bases, with 10 bases remaining between them. CDR1 is SGHNT and CDR2 is YYREEE in the germline V gene (reference sequence). The CDR3 spans 13 residues. CDR3 sequence (DNA): TGTGCCAGCAGCCCCGAGAGGGATCAGCCCCAGCATTTT. This encodes CASSPERDQPQHF. Full variable domain (remainder filled in from reference TRBV5-4 and TRBJ1-5): ETGVTQSPTHLIKTRGQQVTLRCSSQSGHNTVSWYQQALGQGPQFIFQYYREEENGRGNFPPRFSGLQFPNYSSELNVNALELDDSALYLCASSPERDQPQHFGDGTRLSIL.

This clone was recorded only once. The chain joins TRBV27 to TRBJ2-7; 7 nucleotides line up with TRBD1. Per germline, CDR1 MNHEY and CDR2 SMNVEV (reference sequence). The CDR3 runs 13 residues. Trimming at V came to 6 bases and at J to 7 bases, leaving 9 bases not matched to a gene. The CDR3 spells CASSAGGGGEQYF. CDR3 in DNA: TGTGCCAGCAGCGCAGGGGGTGGAGGTGAGCAGTACTTC.